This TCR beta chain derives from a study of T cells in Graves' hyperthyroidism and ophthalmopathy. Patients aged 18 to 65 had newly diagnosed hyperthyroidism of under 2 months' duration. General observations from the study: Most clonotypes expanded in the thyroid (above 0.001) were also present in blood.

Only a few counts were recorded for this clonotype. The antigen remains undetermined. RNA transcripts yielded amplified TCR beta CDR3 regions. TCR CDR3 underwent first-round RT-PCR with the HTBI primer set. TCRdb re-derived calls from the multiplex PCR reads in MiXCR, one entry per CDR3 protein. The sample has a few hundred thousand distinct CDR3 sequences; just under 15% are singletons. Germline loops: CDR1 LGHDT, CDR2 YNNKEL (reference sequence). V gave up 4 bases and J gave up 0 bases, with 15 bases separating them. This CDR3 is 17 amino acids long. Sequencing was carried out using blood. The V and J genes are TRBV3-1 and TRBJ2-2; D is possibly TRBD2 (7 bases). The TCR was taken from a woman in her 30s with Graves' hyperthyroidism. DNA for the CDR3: TGTGCCAGCAGCCCCGGGGGGCTAGCGGCGAACACCGGGGAGCTGTTTTTT. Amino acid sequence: CASSPGGLAANTGELFF.